These T cell receptor beta chains were read from a single sample in a study of cytomegalovirus exposure and HLA in healthy donors. Here immunoSEQ multiplex PCR was the method, and the copy in TCRdb shows in-frame clones only, minus some. The sample has 100,000 to 150,000 clones, roughly a tenth seen once. The sample comprised PBMCs. These receptors were taken from a woman aged 18-35 years in good health and CMV-seropositive. Both conserved end residues are part of each CDR3. Fields, in order: CDR3 length, D gene, clone size, V gene, J gene, CDR3 DNA, CDR3 protein. D genes are given only for firm matches. Where a row states a size, it is once, few, many or the class of an expanded clone; other rows omit it.

>15|.|few|TRBV29-1|TRBJ1-2
TGCAGCACCACGGACAGAGAGACCAACAACTATGGCTACACCTTC
CSTTDRETNNYGYTF
>14|.|.|TRBV11-2|TRBJ2-5
TGTGCCAGCAGCTTGAAGGGAGTAGAAGAGACCCAGTACTTC
CASSLKGVEETQYF
>14|TRBD2|.|TRBV2|TRBJ2-5
TGTGCCAGCGATGGACTAGCGGGAGGAGAGACCCAGTACTTC
CASDGLAGGETQYF
>13|.|few|TRBV18|TRBJ2-7
TGTGCCAGCTCACCCCTCCCTCTCTACGAGCAGTACTTC
CASSPLPLYEQYF
>13|.|.|TRBV4-1|TRBJ2-7
TGCGCCAGCAGCCAAGTTGAGAACTACGAGCAGTACTTC
CASSQVENYEQYF
>15|TRBD1|.|TRBV7-8|TRBJ1-2
TGTGCCAGCAGCCCAGGGACAGGGGGAAACTATGGCTACACCTTC
CASSPGTGGNYGYTF
>14|.|few|TRBV5-1|TRBJ2-2
TGCGCCAGCAGCCCACCGACAGGCACCGGGGAGCTGTTTTTT
CASSPPTGTGELFF
>14|TRBD1|few|TRBV28|TRBJ2-7
TGTGCCAGCGGGAGTTTGGGACAGGAATACGAGCAGTACTTC
CASGSLGQEYEQYF
>14|.|few|TRBV10-3|TRBJ1-1
TGTGCCATCAGGCCTAGTCCTATGAACACTGAAGCTTTCTTT
CAIRPSPMNTEAFF
>15|.|.|TRBV5-1|TRBJ2-3
TGCGCCAGCAGCTTGGAAAGCGGGAGCACAGATACGCAGTATTTT
CASSLESGSTDTQYF
>15|.|.|TRBV28|TRBJ2-1
TGTGCCAGCAGTCTCAGCGGGCTCTCCTACAATGAGCAGTTCTTC
CASSLSGLSYNEQFF
>16|.|few|TRBV12-1|TRBJ1-5
TGTGCCAGCAGCTTCGTACCTAATTTTAGCAATCAGCCCCAGCATTTT
CASSFVPNFSNQPQHF
>15|.|many|TRBV15|TRBJ2-1
TGTGCCACCAGCAGAGAAGCGGGCTCCTACAATGAGCAGTTCTTC
CATSREAGSYNEQFF
>14|TRBD2|.|TRBV5-4|TRBJ2-7
TGTGCCAGCAGCTTGCGGGGGGAGCTCGGAGAGCAGTACTTC
CASSLRGELGEQYF
>15|.|.|TRBV14|TRBJ2-3
TGTGCCAGCAGCCCAGGAAATAGCGGAGCGGATACGCAGTATTTT
CASSPGNSGADTQYF
>13|.|.|TRBV15|TRBJ2-1
TGTGCCACCAGGTACAGTTCCTACAATGAGCAGTTCTTC
CATRYSSYNEQFF
>15|.|.|TRBV28|TRBJ1-4
TGTGCCAGCAGTTTAACGGCAGGAAATAATGAAAAACTGTTTTTT
CASSLTAGNNEKLFF
>15|TRBD1|.|TRBV7-3|TRBJ1-1
TGTGCCAGCAGCCCGGGGGACAGAATGAACACTGAAGCTTTCTTT
CASSPGDRMNTEAFF
>12|.|.|TRBV30|TRBJ1-3
TGTGCCTGGAGTGTACTCCGAAACACCATATATTTT
CAWSVLRNTIYF
>12|.|.|TRBV29-1|TRBJ1-2
TGCAGCGTTGAAGTACCGGGGGAGGGCTACACCTTC
CSVEVPGEGYTF